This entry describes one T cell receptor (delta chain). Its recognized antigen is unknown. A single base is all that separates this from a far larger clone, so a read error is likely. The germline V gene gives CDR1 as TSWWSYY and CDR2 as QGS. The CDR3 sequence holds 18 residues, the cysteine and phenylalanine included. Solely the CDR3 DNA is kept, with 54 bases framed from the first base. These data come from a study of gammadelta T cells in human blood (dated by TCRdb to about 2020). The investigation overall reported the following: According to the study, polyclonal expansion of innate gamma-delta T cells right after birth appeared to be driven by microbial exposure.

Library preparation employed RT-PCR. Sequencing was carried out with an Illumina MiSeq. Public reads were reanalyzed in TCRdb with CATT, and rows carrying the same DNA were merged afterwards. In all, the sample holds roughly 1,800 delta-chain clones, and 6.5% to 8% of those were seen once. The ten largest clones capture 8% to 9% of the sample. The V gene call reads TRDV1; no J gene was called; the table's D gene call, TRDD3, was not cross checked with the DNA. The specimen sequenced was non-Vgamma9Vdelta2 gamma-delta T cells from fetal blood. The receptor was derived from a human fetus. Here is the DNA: TGTGCTCTTGGGGAACTGGGGGATTTTTCCTGGGACACCCGACAAATGTTTTTC. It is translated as CALGELGDFSWDTRQMFF.